These 12 T cell receptor beta chains originate from one sample sequenced in a study of shared clonotypes between healthy human individuals. Produced via immunoSEQ multiplex PCR; TCRdb's table is partial and in-frame only. In the table there are 2 million to 3 million clones, roughly 92% of which are singletons. Sequenced material: naive CD4+ T cells sorted from blood. Documented subset: CD45RA+ positively selected. The receptors derive from a man aged 18 to 30 in good health.

The chain has TRBV19 and TRBJ1-2; 7 bases are a match to TRBD1. J lost 5 bases, V lost 2 bases, and 8 bases had no gene match. The germline V gene encodes CDR1 LNHDA and CDR2 SQIVND (reference sequence). The CDR3 is 15 residues long. As DNA, the CDR3 is TGTGCCAGTAGTATACAGGGGGGGACAGCATATGGCTACACCTTC. Protein sequence: CASSIQGGTAYGYTF.

V gene TRBV19 combines with J gene TRBJ2-2; tentative D call: TRBD2 (5 bases). V was pared by 7 bases and J by 0 bases, with 9 bases between. Germline assignment: CDR1 LNHDA and CDR2 SQIVND (reference sequence). This CDR3 is 14 amino acids long. The CDR3 coding sequence is TGTGCCAGTAATAAGCGGTCGAACACCGGGGAGCTGTTTTTT. Protein sequence: CASNKRSNTGELFF.

V and J are TRBV4-3 and TRBJ2-3, with 8 bases matching TRBD1. The CDR3 totals 17 residues. V lost 0 bases to trimming and J lost 6 bases; unmatched junction nucleotides: 11. Looked up from germline, CDR1 is LGHNA and CDR2 is YSLEER. CDR3 coding DNA: TGCGCCAGCAGCCAAGATATGGGGGCAGGGGGCAGTGATACGCAGTATTTT. Residues: CASSQDMGAGGSDTQYF.

The CDR3 bases are TGCGCCAGCAGAAAAACCGGGACAGGGCCCGAGCAGTACTTC. Residues: CASRKTGTGPEQYF. The chain joins TRBV5-1 to TRBJ2-5; 9 nucleotides match TRBD1. Judging by the DNA end, TRBJ2-7 fits better; the J call may be wrong. This CDR3 spans 14 amino acids. CDR1 SGHRS and CDR2 YFSETQ come from the germline V gene.

J is TRBJ1-1 and V is TRBV19; 8 bases fit TRBD1. The germline gives CDR1 LNHDA, CDR2 SQIVND (reference sequence). Losses at the gene ends were 3 bases for V and 1 base for J; bases not matched to a gene: 7. This CDR3 region has 16 residues. The CDR3, as DNA: TGTGCCAGTAGTATGAGGGGACAGGCACCGAACACTGAAGCTTTCTTT. This gives the protein CASSMRGQAPNTEAFF. Complete variable domain (other parts from reference TRBV19 and TRBJ1-1): DGGITQSPKYLFRKEGQNVTLSCEQNLNHDAMYWYRQDPGQGLRLIYYSQIVNDFQKGDIAEGYSVSREKKESFPLTVTSAQKNPTAFYLCASSMRGQAPNTEAFFGQGTRLTVV.

The chain joins TRBV30 to TRBJ2-5, with 7 bases lining up with TRBD1. In germline, CDR1 is GTSNPN, CDR2 SVGIG (reference sequence). The CDR3 has 13 residues. Trimming cost V 3 bases and J 6 bases; bases outside gene matches: 7. CDR3 loop: CAWSGIRGKTQYF. CDR3 coding DNA: TGTGCCTGGAGCGGGATCAGGGGGAAGACCCAGTACTTC.

The chain combines TRBV4-1 with TRBJ2-5; D is possibly TRBD1 or TRBD2 (6 bases each). Between the trimmed V and J ends, which lost 2 bases and 2 bases, there was a span of 9 bases. The germline V gene encodes CDR1 MGHRA and CDR2 YSYEKL. CDR3 length: 14 amino acids. As DNA, the CDR3 is TGCGCCAGCAGCCAAAGGGGGGCTCAAGAGACCCAGTACTTC. Its translation: CASSQRGAQETQYF.

The rearrangement joins TRBV6-5 to TRBJ1-2; 8 positions match TRBD1. V trimming: 4 bases; J trimming: 5 bases; junction bases outside the gene matches: 6. Per the germline V gene, CDR1 is MNHEY and CDR2 is SVGAGI. This CDR3 comprises 14 residues. Written as DNA, the CDR3 is TGTGCCAGCAGTTTCGACAGGGGTTTGTATGGCTACACCTTC. Its translation is CASSFDRGLYGYTF.

This clone has just one count. CDR3 in amino acids: CASGRQGFEAFF. CDR3 nucleotides: TGTGCCAGCGGAAGACAGGGGTTTGAAGCTTTCTTT. The chain joins TRBV2 to TRBJ1-1, with 8 bases aligning to TRBD1. CDR1 is SNHLY, CDR2 FYNNEI, per germline. The CDR3 totals 12 residues. J lost 7 bases, V lost 8 bases, and 6 bases had no gene match.

The chain links TRBV10-3 to TRBJ2-7, with D unclear. CDR3 size: 11 residues. Germline CDR1 and CDR2: ENHRY and SYGVKD. V gave up 7 bases and J gave up 1 base, with 5 bases separating them. The CDR3 is CAIKDSYEQYF. In DNA, the CDR3 is TGTGCCATCAAGGATTCCTACGAGCAGTACTTC.

This chain connects TRBV5-1 to TRBJ1-1, with D uncertain. The germline V gene encodes CDR1 SGHRS and CDR2 YFSETQ. This CDR3 contains 15 residues. The V end lost 0 bases, the J end lost 6 bases, and 15 bases lay between the germline ends. The CDR3 sequence is CASSLGTQLAAEAFF. As DNA, the CDR3 is TGCGCCAGCAGCTTGGGGACGCAATTGGCCGCTGAAGCTTTCTTT.

The chain employs TRBV14 and TRBJ1-1, with D possibly matching TRBD1 (5 bases). Per germline, CDR1 SGHDN and CDR2 FVKESK. This CDR3 is 15 amino acids long. V lost 4 bases to trimming and J lost 1 base, with 13 bases between them. CDR3: CASSRGTVTNTEAFF. The CDR3 DNA follows: TGTGCCAGCAGCCGGGGGACGGTTACGAACACTGAAGCTTTCTTT.